The rows below give T cell receptor beta chains drawn from one sample of a study of blood T cell repertoires in COVID-19. Here immunoSEQ multiplex PCR was the method, and the copy in TCRdb shows in-frame clones only, minus some. Among some 150,000 clones listed, roughly 86% were seen once. Sequenced material: peripheral blood. Source of these receptors: a woman aged 55-69 years with acute or convalescent COVID-19. CDR3s include the opening cysteine and the closing phenylalanine or tryptophan. The D gene is left open where the match is weak. Expanded clones are given a class, and other clones once, few, many or no size at all.

V: TRBV11-3
size: NA
J: TRBJ2-5
D: NA
CDR3: CASSPQTGRGGRTQYF
DNA: TGTGCCAGCAGCCCGCAGACAGGGCGGGGAGGTAGGACCCAGTACTTC

V: TRBV14
size: NA
J: TRBJ2-1
D: NA
CDR3: CASRRGGARNEQFF
DNA: TGTGCCAGCAGGCGAGGGGGGGCCAGGAATGAGCAGTTCTTC

V: TRBV3-1/TRBV3-2
size: NA
J: TRBJ2-7
D: NA
CDR3: CASSQLDRDYEQYF
DNA: TGTGCCAGCAGCCAATTAGATCGGGATTACGAGCAGTACTTC

V: TRBV27
size: NA
J: TRBJ2-3
D: TRBD2
CDR3: CASSLFFASLAGGGDTQYF
DNA: TGTGCCAGCAGTTTATTCTTCGCTTCACTAGCGGGGGGTGGGGATACGCAGTATTTT

V: TRBV12-5
size: NA
J: TRBJ1-3
D: NA
CDR3: CASGLPRRGSGNTIYF
DNA: TGTGCTAGTGGTTTGCCCCGGAGGGGATCCGGAAACACCATATATTTT

V: TRBV7-9
size: NA
J: TRBJ1-1
D: NA
CDR3: CASSLEGDTEAFF
DNA: TGTGCCAGCAGCTTAGAGGGAGACACTGAAGCTTTCTTT

V: TRBV4-3
size: NA
J: TRBJ1-2
D: TRBD1
CDR3: CASSHRGATGGVGYTF
DNA: TGCGCCAGCAGCCACCGAGGCGCGACAGGGGGCGTCGGCTACACCTTC

V: TRBV4-2
size: NA
J: TRBJ1-1
D: TRBD1
CDR3: CASSQAEGANTEAFF
DNA: TGTGCCAGCAGCCAAGCGGAGGGGGCCAACACTGAAGCTTTCTTT

V: TRBV5-1
size: NA
J: TRBJ1-6
D: NA
CDR3: CASSRGWTALNSPLHF
DNA: TGCGCCAGCAGCCGTGGATGGACAGCCCTTAATTCACCCCTCCACTTT

V: TRBV5-4
size: once
J: TRBJ2-1
D: TRBD1
CDR3: CASSLALGQGNEQFF
DNA: TGTGCCAGCAGCTTGGCCCTAGGACAGGGCAATGAGCAGTTCTTC

V: TRBV2
size: NA
J: TRBJ1-5
D: TRBD1
CDR3: CASSKDRGREPQHF
DNA: TGTGCCAGCAGTAAAGACAGGGGGCGTGAGCCCCAGCATTTT

V: TRBV27
size: NA
J: TRBJ2-5
D: TRBD2
CDR3: CASSLGLALSFPQETQYF
DNA: TGTGCCAGCAGTTTGGGACTAGCGCTCTCATTTCCCCAAGAGACCCAGTACTTC

V: TRBV7-2
size: NA
J: TRBJ2-1
D: TRBD1
CDR3: CASSLGGQGSTRNEQFF
DNA: TGTGCCAGCAGCTTAGGTGGACAGGGGAGTACTCGGAATGAGCAGTTCTTC

V: TRBV6-1
size: NA
J: TRBJ2-1
D: TRBD2
CDR3: CASSEKPAGGYNEQFF
DNA: TGTGCCAGCAGTGAAAAACCAGCGGGGGGCTACAATGAGCAGTTCTTC

V: TRBV5-1
size: NA
J: TRBJ2-4
D: NA
CDR3: CASSVGRGAKNIQYF
DNA: TGCGCCAGCAGCGTGGGCCGAGGAGCCAAAAACATTCAGTACTTC

V: TRBV6-5
size: NA
J: TRBJ1-4
D: NA
CDR3: CASLAIGNEKLFF
DNA: TGTGCCAGCCTGGCGATCGGGAATGAAAAACTGTTTTTT

V: TRBV25-1
size: NA
J: TRBJ1-6
D: TRBD1
CDR3: CASSDRGSSYNSPLHF
DNA: TGTGCCAGCTCGGACAGGGGGAGCTCCTATAATTCACCCCTCCACTTT

V: TRBV5-8
size: NA
J: TRBJ1-3
D: TRBD1
CDR3: CASSLGTDSSGNTIYF
DNA: TGTGCCAGCAGCCTTGGGACAGACTCCTCTGGAAACACCATATATTTT

V: TRBV6-5
size: few
J: TRBJ2-7
D: TRBD2
CDR3: CASRGLAETFYEQYF
DNA: TGTGCCAGCAGGGGACTAGCGGAGACCTTCTACGAGCAGTACTTC

V: TRBV24-1
size: NA
J: TRBJ2-1
D: TRBD2
CDR3: CAANIAGGGSYNEQFF
DNA: TGTGCCGCGAACATCGCTGGCGGGGGGTCCTACAATGAGCAGTTCTTC

V: TRBV29-1
size: NA
J: TRBJ1-3
D: NA
CDR3: CSVDEQGISGNTIYF
DNA: TGCAGCGTTGACGAACAGGGTATCTCTGGAAACACCATATATTTT

V: TRBV7-2
size: NA
J: TRBJ1-1
D: NA
CDR3: CASSLGGQPNTEAFF
DNA: TGTGCCAGCAGCTTAGGCGGACAGCCGAACACTGAAGCTTTCTTT

V: TRBV11-3
size: NA
J: TRBJ2-7
D: NA
CDR3: CASSSGSVEQYF
DNA: TGTGCCAGCAGCTCGGGATCTGTGGAGCAGTACTTC

V: TRBV7-9
size: NA
J: TRBJ1-5
D: NA
CDR3: CASSLGFRQGQPQHF
DNA: TGTGCCAGCAGCTTAGGGTTCAGGCAGGGTCAGCCCCAGCATTTT

V: TRBV28
size: few
J: TRBJ1-5
D: NA
CDR3: CASSLRGGNQPQHF
DNA: TGTGCCAGCAGTTTGCGGGGGGGGAACCAGCCCCAGCATTTT

V: TRBV6-5
size: NA
J: TRBJ2-7
D: TRBD1
CDR3: CASSWDRGSYEQYF
DNA: TGTGCCAGCAGTTGGGACAGGGGCTCCTACGAGCAGTACTTC

V: TRBV25-1
size: NA
J: TRBJ1-4
D: NA
CDR3: CASSPTVGPNEKLFF
DNA: TGTGCCAGCAGCCCCACCGTGGGGCCAAATGAAAAACTGTTTTTT

V: TRBV19
size: NA
J: TRBJ1-1
D: NA
CDR3: CASSPGLPNTEAFF
DNA: TGTGCCAGTAGTCCGGGACTTCCGAACACTGAAGCTTTCTTT

V: TRBV6-5
size: NA
J: TRBJ1-2
D: NA
CDR3: CASSTPQGLYGYTF
DNA: TGTGCCAGCAGCACCCCACAGGGCCTCTATGGCTACACCTTC